This T cell receptor (beta chain) was recorded in a study of cytomegalovirus exposure and HLA in healthy donors. The overall study: Out of 150 million to 200 million T cells, an earlier analysis found around 120 million unique TCR beta sequences in total. About 84% of 398 genotyped donors fell in the Caucasian-associated ancestry cluster. Study-wide results and limits: The study designated 150 or so TCR beta chains cytomegalovirus-associated. Most TCR sequences were uncommon, yet certain public TCRs appeared in many donors.

Only a few counts were recorded for this clone. The antigen is not known. The CDR3 runs 17 residues. Germline V CDR1 and CDR2: SGHRS, YFSETQ. With 4 bases clipped from V and 5 bases from J, the junction kept 12 bases outside the gene matches. With 60 Vbeta and 13 Jbeta primers, the PCR was carried out. Profiled with immunoSEQ multiplex PCR; TCRdb holds only in-frame clones, not every one. This sample carries roughly 100,000 clones, approximately 80% of them seen once, and the ten largest clones take roughly 5%. The gene calls are TRBV5-1 and TRBJ2-1; TRBD2 matches 10 bases. The sample consisted of PBMCs. The TCR sequence derives from a female donor in good health and CMV-seropositive. CDR3 DNA: TGCGCCAGCAGCCCCGGTAACAGCGGGGGGGCCGACAATGAGCAGTTCTTC. Its protein product is CASSPGNSGGADNEQFF.